Listed below are T cell receptor beta chains from one sample, sequenced in a study of cytotoxic CD8 clonotypes in ibrutinib-treated CLL. The assay was immunoSEQ multiplex PCR, and TCRdb's table has in-frame clones only and misses some. Among roughly 170,000 clones listed, less than 85% were seen once. Source: PBMCs, taken after 24 months of ibrutinib treatment. The receptors here all came from a human donor with chronic lymphocytic leukemia. Both conserved end residues are part of each CDR3. The D gene is left open where the match is weak. Clone size is given for some rows only: seen once, a few or many times, or a class if the clone is expanded.

size,V,D,J,DNA,CDR3
-,TRBV11-2,-,TRBJ2-7,TGTGCCAGCAGCTTAGTCACTGTCGACGAGTTGAAATACGAGCAGTACTTC,CASSLVTVDELKYEQYF
-,TRBV7-3,TRBD2,TRBJ2-1,TGTGCCAGCAGCTTATCACTAGCGGGAGTATCTGAGCAGTTCTTC,CASSLSLAGVSEQFF
once,TRBV6-5,TRBD2,TRBJ2-5,TGTGCCAGCAGTTACGGGGCGGGAGGGCGGCAAGAGACCCAGTACTTC,CASSYGAGGRQETQYF
once,TRBV29-1,TRBD2,TRBJ2-1,TGCAGCGTGTCGGGAGGGACCTACAATGAGCAGTTCTTC,CSVSGGTYNEQFF
-,TRBV2,-,TRBJ2-3,TGTGCCAGCAGTTCAGGGTGGGGTGGTACGCAGTATTTT,CASSSGWGGTQYF
-,TRBV5-1,-,TRBJ2-3,TGCGCCAGCAGCTTGGGTGGTAGCACAGATACGCAGTATTTT,CASSLGGSTDTQYF
-,TRBV7-9,TRBD2,TRBJ2-7,TGTGCCAGCAGCTCCTCCGGGGGGGCCTCTTCCGAGCAGTACTTC,CASSSSGGASSEQYF
-,TRBV7-2,TRBD1,TRBJ2-3,TGTGCCAGCAGCTTAAGAACAGGGGGCGGAGATACGCAGTATTTT,CASSLRTGGGDTQYF
-,TRBV7-2,-,TRBJ2-3,TGTGCCAGCAGCTTAGCGGTGGCTACCACAGATACGCAGTATTTT,CASSLAVATTDTQYF
-,TRBV19,TRBD1,TRBJ1-6,TGTGCCAGTAGAACAGGGGATTCACCCCTCCACTTT,CASRTGDSPLHF
-,TRBV4-2,-,TRBJ1-3,TGTGCCAGCAGCTTCGGGGGAAACACCATATATTTT,CASSFGGNTIYF
-,TRBV21-1,-,TRBJ2-1,TGTGCCAGCAGCAAAGAGGGTGGTGGGACACTAGCGACGGTAGTCGGCAATGAGCAGTTCTTC,CASSKEGGGTLATVVGNEQFF
-,TRBV29-1,TRBD2,TRBJ2-3,TGCAGCGTTGCAAGCGGGGGGGCTTGGGATACGCAGTATTTT,CSVASGGAWDTQYF
-,TRBV9,TRBD2,TRBJ2-3,TGTGCCAGCAGCGTATCGGCGGGGGGCACAGATACGCAGTATTTT,CASSVSAGGTDTQYF
-,TRBV7-3,-,TRBJ2-2,TGTGCCAGCAGCTTAGGGGTGGGGAAGTACCCCGGGGAGCTGTTTTTT,CASSLGVGKYPGELFF
-,TRBV2,-,TRBJ2-4,TGTGCCAGCAGCGAGGGGCGCACCAAAAACATTCAGTACTTC,CASSEGRTKNIQYF
-,TRBV4-3,-,TRBJ2-2,TGCGCCAGCAGCCAAGGGGGGCTGACCGGGGAGCTGTTTTTT,CASSQGGLTGELFF
few,TRBV4-2,TRBD1,TRBJ1-2,TGTGCCAGCAGCCAATCTCCAGGGGGAGAGTATGGCTACACCTTC,CASSQSPGGEYGYTF
-,TRBV4-1,TRBD1,TRBJ1-5,TGCGCCAGCAGCCAAGGGGGCAGGGGGAAGGGCAATCAGCCCCAGCATTTT,CASSQGGRGKGNQPQHF
-,TRBV14,TRBD2,TRBJ2-3,TGTGCCAGCAGCCAACCGGGACTAGCGGTACAATCCGGTGATACGCAGTATTTT,CASSQPGLAVQSGDTQYF
-,TRBV15,TRBD1,TRBJ1-5,TGTGCCACCAGCAGAGCCACAGGGGTTGGTCAGCCCCAGCATTTT,CATSRATGVGQPQHF
-,TRBV18,-,TRBJ2-6,TGTGCCAGCTCACCACTAGACGTCCTGACTTTC,CASSPLDVLTF
once,TRBV11-3,-,TRBJ2-1,TGTGCCAGCAGCCCCAGGGGGGTGGGGAAAGGCCACTACAATGAGCAGTTCTTC,CASSPRGVGKGHYNEQFF
-,TRBV28,-,TRBJ2-5,TGTGCCAGCAGTTTTCTGGGAGAGACCCAGTACTTC,CASSFLGETQYF
once,TRBV28,-,TRBJ2-3,TGTGCCAGCATCCGGTTCGGCGGGAACACAGATACGCAGTATTTT,CASIRFGGNTDTQYF
-,TRBV18,-,TRBJ2-5,TGTGCCAGCTCACCACCGGAGGCCCAAGAGACCCAGTACTTC,CASSPPEAQETQYF
-,TRBV4-1,-,TRBJ2-2,TGCGCCAGCAGCCAATCTAGAGACCCTTTTCGGACCGGGGAGCTGTTTTTT,CASSQSRDPFRTGELFF
-,TRBV2,-,TRBJ2-7,TGTGCCAGCACCTTCGCCCGGGCCCAAGGCTCCTACGAGCAGTACTTC,CASTFARAQGSYEQYF
-,TRBV5-5,TRBD1,TRBJ1-1,TGTGCCAGCAGTAGGGCGGGACAGAGCTTAAAAAACACTGAAGCTTTCTTT,CASSRAGQSLKNTEAFF
-,TRBV6-5,-,TRBJ1-2,TGTGCCAGCAAGGGGGGCTACACCTTC,CASKGGYTF
-,TRBV21-1,-,TRBJ1-1,TGTGCCAGCAGCAAAGTGAAGGGCATGAACACTGAAGCTTTCTTT,CASSKVKGMNTEAFF
-,TRBV6-6,-,TRBJ1-5,TGTGCCAGCAGTTATCCAGGGGCGGGTCAGCCCCAGCATTTT,CASSYPGAGQPQHF
-,TRBV28,TRBD1,TRBJ1-1,TGTGCCAGCAGTCCCTGGGACAGCCGATTGAACACTGAAGCTTTCTTT,CASSPWDSRLNTEAFF
-,TRBV27,TRBD2,TRBJ2-2,TGTGCCAGCAGTTCTCGGACTAGCGGGAGACACACCGGGGAGCTGTTTTTT,CASSSRTSGRHTGELFF
few,TRBV19,-,TRBJ1-1,TGTGCCAGTAGACGAACTATACAGGGCGGTGGCACTGAAGCTTTCTTT,CASRRTIQGGGTEAFF
-,TRBV11-2,-,TRBJ2-7,TGTGCCAGCAGCCCCTGGATGGGGCATACGTACGAGCAGTACTTC,CASSPWMGHTYEQYF
-,TRBV18,-,TRBJ1-5,TGTGCCAGCTCACCGGGTGCCAGGGCGAGGTCAGATCAGCCCCAGCATTTT,CASSPGARARSDQPQHF
-,TRBV9,-,TRBJ1-6,TGTGCCAGCAGCGGGGACACTAAAAGCTCACCCCTCCACTTT,CASSGDTKSSPLHF
-,TRBV5-1,-,TRBJ1-3,TGCGCCAGCAGCTTGGTGGTCCCAGACTCTGGAAACACCATATATTTT,CASSLVVPDSGNTIYF
-,TRBV5-1,-,TRBJ2-3,TGCGCCAGCAGCAGGTCCACAGATACGCAGTATTTT,CASSRSTDTQYF
-,TRBV5-1,-,TRBJ2-1,TGCGCCAGCAGCCGAAAGGACTCCCACAATGAGCAGTTCTTC,CASSRKDSHNEQFF
few,TRBV2,-,TRBJ1-1,TGTGCCAGCAGTGACTGGGGCGCCTACACTGAAGCTTTCTTT,CASSDWGAYTEAFF
few,TRBV6-4,-,TRBJ1-6,TGTGCCAGCAGTGACAGCTCAGGGAGGCATTCACCCCTCCACTTT,CASSDSSGRHSPLHF
once,TRBV29-1,TRBD1,TRBJ2-7,TGCAGCGCCCTGACAGGGGCCAACGAGCAGTACTTC,CSALTGANEQYF
-,TRBV7-3,-,TRBJ2-5,TGTGCCAGCAGCTCCCTCCCACAAGAGACCCAGTACTTC,CASSSLPQETQYF
-,TRBV6-5,-,TRBJ1-2,TGTGCCAGCAGAAAAGGAGGGGGGGCGGGCTACACCTTC,CASRKGGGAGYTF
-,TRBV9,-,TRBJ1-1,TGTGCCAGCAGCGTAGTGGGGCCTGAAGCTTTCTTT,CASSVVGPEAFF
-,TRBV27,-,TRBJ2-3,TGTGCCAGCAGTTTATCGGGGACGGACGAAAGCACAGATACGCAGTATTTT,CASSLSGTDESTDTQYF
once,TRBV12-5,-,TRBJ1-1,TGTGCTAGTGGTTTAGGGGGGAACACTGAAGCTTTCTTT,CASGLGGNTEAFF
-,TRBV7-3,-,TRBJ2-5,TGTGCCAGCAGCTTAACAGGCGGGACTTTTTTACAAGAGACCCAGTACTTC,CASSLTGGTFLQETQYF
-,TRBV30,-,TRBJ1-5,TGTGCCTGGAGTGCTTTACGGACGGGTGCCCAGCATTTT,CAWSALRTGAQHF
-,TRBV19,TRBD1,TRBJ1-4,TGTGCCAGTAGTATAGCCGGGACAGCAACTAATGAAAAACTGTTTTTT,CASSIAGTATNEKLFF
few,TRBV30,-,TRBJ1-2,TGTGCCTGGAGTCGCGCTAACTATGGCTACACCTTC,CAWSRANYGYTF
-,TRBV19,-,TRBJ1-2,TGTGCCAGTAGGGACCTCGGCACCCAGCCGGGCGGCTACACCTTC,CASRDLGTQPGGYTF
-,TRBV5-1,TRBD1,TRBJ1-1,TGCGCCAGCAGCTTGGGACAGGGAGGAGGTGAAGCTTTCTTT,CASSLGQGGGEAFF
once,TRBV5-1,-,TRBJ1-1,TGCGCCAGCAGCTTTCAAGACAGGAACACTGAAGCTTTCTTT,CASSFQDRNTEAFF
-,TRBV19,-,TRBJ1-6,TGTGCCAGCGGAGTTGGTAATTCACCCCTCCACTTT,CASGVGNSPLHF